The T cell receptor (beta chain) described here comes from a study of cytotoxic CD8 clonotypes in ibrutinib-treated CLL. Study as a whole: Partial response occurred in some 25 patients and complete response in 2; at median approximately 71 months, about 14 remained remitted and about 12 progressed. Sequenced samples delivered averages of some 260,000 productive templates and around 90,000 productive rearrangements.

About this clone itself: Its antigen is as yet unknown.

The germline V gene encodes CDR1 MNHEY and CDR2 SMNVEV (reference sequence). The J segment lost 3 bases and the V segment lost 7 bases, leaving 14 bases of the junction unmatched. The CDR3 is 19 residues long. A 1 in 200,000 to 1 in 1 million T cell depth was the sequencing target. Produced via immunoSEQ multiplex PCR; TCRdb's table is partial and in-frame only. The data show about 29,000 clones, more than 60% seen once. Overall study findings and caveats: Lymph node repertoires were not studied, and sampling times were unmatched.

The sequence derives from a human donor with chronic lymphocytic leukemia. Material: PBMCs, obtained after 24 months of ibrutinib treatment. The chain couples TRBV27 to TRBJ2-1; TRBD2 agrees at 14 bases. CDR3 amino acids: CASISTSGGASARYNEQFF. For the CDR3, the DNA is TGTGCCAGCATTTCGACTAGCGGGGGGGCGTCCGCCCGCTACAATGAGCAGTTCTTC.